The 24 T cell receptor beta chains below were found in one sample sequenced in a study of blood T cells in healthy people across ages. A sample-barcoded 5' primer and a J-beta primer mix were used in a second PCR of roughly 6 to 11 cycles. TCRdb reprocessed the 5' RACE reads with MiXCR, giving one entry per CDR3 protein. The sample lists 890,000 or so distinct CDR3 sequences, approximately 65% seen once, with around 30% in the top ten. Sequencing was done on a sample of blood. The receptor set was obtained from a man younger than 40 in good health.

V usage is TRBV29-1 and J usage is TRBJ2-3, with 11 positions matching TRBD2. V trimming: 4 bases; J trimming: 5 bases; junction bases outside the gene matches: 5. The CDR3 contains 14 residues. The germline V gene encodes CDR1 SQVTM and CDR2 ANQGSEA. CDR3 in amino acids: CSVVTSGVIDTQYF. CDR3 coding DNA: TGCAGCGTTGTGACTAGCGGGGTTATAGATACGCAGTATTTT.

This chain links TRBV4-3 with TRBJ2-7; D possibly corresponds to TRBD2 (6 bases). Trimming shortened V by 4 bases and J by 0 bases, and 13 bases separated the two germline ends. Germline-derived CDR1 and CDR2 are LGHNA and YSLEER. The length of the CDR3 is 15 residues. The CDR3 nucleotides read TGCGCCAGCAGCCCTGGGGAGGCCTACTCCTACGAGCAGTACTTC. This translates into CASSPGEAYSYEQYF.

V gene TRBV4-3 combines with J gene TRBJ2-4; 11 bases are a match to TRBD2. The DNA end is a closer match to TRBJ2-5, so the J assignment may be wrong. The CDR3 runs to 16 residues. Looked up from germline, CDR1 is LGHNA and CDR2 is YSLEER. The CDR3 nucleotides are TGCGCCAGCAGCCAAGGTAGCGGGGGGGCAAGAGAGACCCAGTACTTC. Translation: CASSQGSGGARETQYF.

The chain is built from TRBV5-1 and TRBJ2-1; TRBD1 or TRBD2 may be the D gene (5 bases each). The CDR3 sequence is 15 residues long. V was pared by 1 base and J by 9 bases, with 17 bases between. Germline V gene data show CDR1 as SGHRS and CDR2 as YFSETQ. The CDR3 protein is CASSLRARFGGEQFF. The CDR3 region has the DNA TGCGCCAGCAGCTTGCGGGCTCGTTTTGGGGGTGAGCAGTTCTTC.

This rearrangement joins TRBV27 to TRBJ2-3, with D hard to call. The CDR3 is made up of 16 amino acids. Trimming took off 4 bases at V and 4 bases at J, with 18 bases between the two ends. Germline V lookup: CDR1 MNHEY, CDR2 SMNVEV (reference sequence). The CDR3 loop reads CASSSLVRLVADTQYF. CDR3 DNA sequence: TGTGCCAGCAGTTCCCTTGTGAGATTAGTGGCAGATACGCAGTATTTT.

The chain links TRBV7-2 to TRBJ2-7; 9 nucleotides line up with TRBD1. This CDR3 is built from 15 residues. CDR1 and CDR2 from the germline V gene are SGHTA and FQGNSA. With 6 bases clipped from V and 3 bases from J, the junction kept 9 bases outside the gene matches. CDR3 region: CASSYDRGSFYEQYF. CDR3 nucleotide sequence: TGTGCCAGCAGTTACGACAGGGGGTCCTTCTACGAGCAGTACTTC.

This clonotype occurred once. The V call is TRBV7-2, the J call TRBJ2-4, with 7 bases lining up with TRBD1. This CDR3 contains 14 residues. CDR1 SGHTA and CDR2 FQGNSA come from the germline V gene. Trimming removed 2 bases from V and 5 bases from J; junction bases left unmatched: 3. The CDR3 loop reads CASSLKGGENIQYF. The CDR3 DNA reads as TGTGCCAGCAGCTTAAAAGGGGGCGAAAACATTCAGTACTTC.

In this sample, this clonotype turned up once. Relative to the germline gene, one junction end is altered; a read error may explain this. The rearrangement links TRBV15 to TRBJ2-1; D unclear. The CDR3 sequence is 15 residues long. Germline-derived CDR1 and CDR2 are LNHNV and YYDKDF (reference sequence). The CDR3 reads CVTSRDRGGYDEQFF. The DNA of the CDR3 is TGTGTCACCAGCAGAGATCGTGGCGGATACGATGAGCAGTTCTTC.

This chain links TRBV7-9 with TRBJ2-1; 9 bases fit TRBD1. The CDR3 covers 17 residues. The V and J ends lost 3 bases and 4 bases, in that order; junction bases with no gene match: 10. Germline CDR1 is SEHNR and CDR2 is FQNEAQ (reference sequence). The CDR3 nucleotides are TGTGCCAGCAGCTTGTCGCCGGCGGACAGGGGATACAATGAGCAGTTCTTC. Translating it yields CASSLSPADRGYNEQFF.

This CDR3 is CSARDTGFHEQYF. The CDR3, as DNA: TGCAGTGCTAGAGATACAGGGTTCCACGAGCAGTACTTC. The gene calls are TRBV20-1 and TRBJ2-7; weak D call: TRBD1 (6 bases). In germline, CDR1 is DFQATT, CDR2 SNEGSKA (reference sequence). Trimming shortened V by 0 bases and J by 5 bases, and 11 bases separated the two germline ends. There are 13 residues in the CDR3.

The J gene is TRBJ1-1, the V gene TRBV9, with D uncertain. Germline CDR1 reads SGDLS; CDR2 reads YYNGEE. This CDR3 comprises 13 residues. Between the trimmed V and J ends, which lost 0 bases and 4 bases, there was a span of 7 bases. CDR3 sequence: CASSVDPVTEAFF. Here the CDR3 DNA reads TGTGCCAGCAGCGTAGACCCGGTCACTGAAGCTTTCTTT.

This chain joins TRBV20-1 and TRBJ2-6; no clear D gene. V was trimmed by 5 bases and J by 0 bases, leaving 14 bases between them. This CDR3 region has 16 residues. Germline CDR1 DFQATT, CDR2 SNEGSKA (reference sequence). For the CDR3, the DNA is TGCAGTGCTCCTTCAGGAGCGCACTCTGGGGCCAACGTCCTGACTTTC. The encoded protein is CSAPSGAHSGANVLTF.

As for this clonotype: At one of its ends the junction is not consistent with the germline gene, which may arise from a read error. The chain couples TRBV7-2 to TRBJ2-1; either TRBD1 or TRBD2 may fit D (5 bases each). The CDR3 extends over 13 amino acids. Germline V gene sequence: CDR1 SGHTA, CDR2 FQGNSA. The CDR3 spells CASSPTGARERFF. The CDR3 DNA reads as TGTGCCAGCAGCCCAACCGGGGCCAGGGAGCGGTTCTTC. The full variable domain, rest sourced from reference TRBV7-2 and TRBJ2-1, is GAGVSQSPSNKVTEKGKDVELRCDPISGHTALYWYRQSLGQGLEFLIYFQGNSAPDKSGLPSDRFSAERTGGSVSTLTIQRTQQEDSAVYLCASSPTGARERFFGPGTRLTVL.

For the CDR3, the DNA is TGTGCCAGCAGCTTAAAGGGCCTAGCGGGGGCCCATGAGCAGTTCTTC. It translates to CASSLKGLAGAHEQFF. The gene calls are TRBV7-2 and TRBJ2-1; 10 nucleotides agree with TRBD2. Germline trimming cut 2 bases from V and 8 bases from J; bases unmatched to any gene: 9. The V gene's germline CDR1 is SGHTA and CDR2 FQGNSA. The CDR3 contains 16 residues.

This chain uses TRBV28 with TRBJ2-1; TRBD1 is a possible D gene (5 bases). The CDR3 sequence is 16 residues long. V lost 3 bases to trimming and J lost 7 bases, with 19 bases between them. Per the germline V gene, CDR1 is MDHEN and CDR2 is SYDVKM. The CDR3 loop reads CASSFLTRLRGNEQFF. CDR3 DNA: TGTGCCAGCAGTTTCCTGACCAGGCTAAGGGGTAATGAGCAGTTCTTC.

The chain couples TRBV20-1 to TRBJ2-5; 14 positions agree with TRBD2. CDR3 size: 17 residues. The junction had 10 bases not matched to a gene; V was cut back by 2 bases and J by 5 bases. CDR1 and CDR2 from the germline V gene are DFQATT and SNEGSKA (reference sequence). This chain's CDR3 is CSARNRLAGGRGETQYF. CDR3 DNA sequence: TGCAGTGCTAGAAACCGACTAGCGGGGGGGCGGGGGGAGACCCAGTACTTC.

The V gene is TRBV18, the J gene TRBJ2-7, with TRBD2 as a possible D gene (5 bases). CDR1 and CDR2 (germline): KGHSH, LQKENI. Trimming took 3 bases from V and 3 from J, leaving 12 bases between them. CDR3 size: 14 residues. The CDR3, as DNA: TGTGCCAGCTCACCTAATTCCCGGGGCTACGAGCAGTACTTC. It specifies CASSPNSRGYEQYF.

CDR3 loop: CASRSLGDTLSYEQYF. The CDR3 region has the DNA TGTGCCAGCAGATCCCTGGGGGACACATTATCCTACGAGCAGTACTTC. The chain combines TRBV28 with TRBJ2-7; D might be TRBD1 (6 bases). This CDR3 contains 16 residues. CDR1 MDHEN and CDR2 SYDVKM come from the germline V gene. The V end was cut by 6 bases, the J end by 1 base, with 19 bases between.

This clonotype was counted only a few times. The V gene is TRBV27, the J gene TRBJ1-2; D is unresolved. The length of the CDR3 is 13 residues. From germline, CDR1 is MNHEY and CDR2 SMNVEV (reference sequence). The ends were cut back, 5 bases at V and 5 bases at J, with 12 bases in the middle. The CDR3 DNA sequence: TGTGCCAGCAGTCCCCGGACCCTTTATGGCTACACCTTC. Its protein is CASSPRTLYGYTF.

The genes are TRBV29-1 and TRBJ2-3, with 8 bases lining up with TRBD1. In germline, CDR1 is SQVTM, CDR2 ANQGSEA. The V segment lost 7 bases and the J segment 7 bases; nucleotides outside the gene matches: 7. This CDR3 is built from 12 residues. The CDR3 nucleotides read TGCAGCGGGGGGGACAGGCGAAATACGCAGTATTTT. Protein sequence: CSGGDRRNTQYF.

CDR3 in DNA: TGCAGTGCTAGTGGGACCACCGAGCAGTACTTC. Amino acid sequence: CSASGTTEQYF. The V call is TRBV20-1, the J call TRBJ2-4; the D call may be TRBD1 or TRBD2 (5 bases each). The J call is uncertain, as TRBJ2-7 better fits the DNA end. From germline, CDR1 is DFQATT and CDR2 SNEGSKA (reference sequence). The CDR3 sequence is 11 residues long.

The chain combines TRBV3-1 with TRBJ2-5; 8 bases match TRBD2. The CDR3 runs to 16 residues. Trimming removed 3 bases from V and 5 bases from J; junction bases left unmatched: 11. Per germline, CDR1 LGHDT and CDR2 YNNKEL (reference sequence). The CDR3 coding sequence is TGTGCCAGCAGCCACCCCCTCCGGGGGGGATATGAGACCCAGTACTTC. Encoded protein: CASSHPLRGGYETQYF.

V usage is TRBV6-5 and J usage is TRBJ2-1; D perhaps matches TRBD1 (6 bases). The CDR3 spans 14 residues. V was clipped by 6 bases and J by 2 bases, with 11 bases between them. Germline CDR1 is MNHEY and CDR2 is SVGAGI. CDR3 sequence: CASSSGQTYNEQFF. Here the CDR3 DNA reads TGTGCCAGCAGCTCCGGACAGACCTACAATGAGCAGTTCTTC.

The rearrangement uses TRBV7-9 and TRBJ2-5; 7 nucleotides match TRBD1. In germline, CDR1 is SEHNR, CDR2 FQNEAQ (reference sequence). The CDR3 extends over 19 amino acids. The junction had 22 bases not matched to a gene; V was cut back by 5 bases and J by 4 bases. CDR3 amino acids: CASSNGVGGGQHRAETQYF. DNA for the CDR3: TGTGCCAGCAGCAACGGGGTAGGGGGCGGACAACATCGGGCAGAGACCCAGTACTTC.